The entry below gives a single T cell receptor beta chain sequence along with its context. The data derive from a study of control samples from healthy donors and cancer patients. Germline V gene lookup returns CDR1 SEHNR and CDR2 FQNEAQ (reference sequence). CDR3 length equals 14 residues. V lost 2 bases to trimming and J lost 0 bases, with 7 bases between them. Only in-frame clones appear in the TCRdb table, and some are missing; sequencing was by immunoSEQ multiplex PCR. The table includes some 160,000 clones, about 94% detected once. J is TRBJ1-1 and V is TRBV7-9, with D maybe TRBD1 (5 bases). Material for sequencing was blood. This receptor was identified in a woman aged 40 to 50 in good health. DNA of the CDR3: TGTGCCAGCAGCTTACAGGGACTGAACACTGAAGCTTTCTTT. It translates to CASSLQGLNTEAFF.